A selection of T cell receptor beta chains follows, all from one sample in a study of cytomegalovirus exposure and HLA in healthy donors. Here immunoSEQ multiplex PCR was the method, and the copy in TCRdb shows in-frame clones only, minus some. Of fewer than 130,000 clones in the sample, less than 85% were seen once. The sequencing input was PBMCs. These receptor sequences come from a man aged 25-40 years in good health and CMV-seropositive. The CDR3 runs from the conserved cysteine through the conserved F or W. A D gene is named only where the DNA matches it firmly. The listing skips clone size in some rows; elsewhere it reads once, few, many or a size class.

j_gene,d_gene,abundance,v_gene,CDR3nt,CDR3aa
TRBJ1-1,TRBD1,few,TRBV10-2,TGCGCCGCCGGACAGGGGGCGCGGAACACTGAAGCTTTCTTT,CAAGQGARNTEAFF
TRBJ2-3,TRBD2,NA,TRBV14,TGTGCCAGCAGCCGCAGCGGGGGATTCACAGATACGCAGTATTTT,CASSRSGGFTDTQYF
TRBJ2-7,NA,once,TRBV4-3,TGCGCCAGCAGCCAAGAACTAGGGGGTTCGTCCTACGAGCAGTACTTC,CASSQELGGSSYEQYF
TRBJ2-2,NA,few,TRBV5-4,TGTGCCAGCAGCTTTCGTCAGGGTGTATGGACCGGGGAGCTGTTTTTT,CASSFRQGVWTGELFF
TRBJ2-7,NA,few,TRBV7-2,TGTGCCAGCAGCTTAGGGGCAGGTGCCACCTACGAGCAGTACTTC,CASSLGAGATYEQYF
TRBJ2-5,TRBD2,NA,TRBV4-2,TGTGCCAGCAGCCAGTGGACTAGCGGGGGGGAACAAGAGACCCAGTACTTC,CASSQWTSGGEQETQYF
TRBJ1-2,NA,NA,TRBV19,TGTGCCAGTAGTGGGGCCGGACGGTCGCCTGGCTACACCTTC,CASSGAGRSPGYTF
TRBJ2-1,NA,NA,TRBV15,TGTGCCACCACCGCTACTGAGAGCGGGCCCGCGAATGAGCAGTTCTTC,CATTATESGPANEQFF
TRBJ2-1,NA,NA,TRBV30,TGTGCCTGGACAGTGGGTTCGGGGAAAAACAGCAATGAGCAGTTCTTC,CAWTVGSGKNSNEQFF
TRBJ1-1,NA,NA,TRBV28,TGTGCCAGCAGTCGGGGACATATGAACACTGAAGCTTTCTTT,CASSRGHMNTEAFF
TRBJ2-5,NA,NA,TRBV7-9,TGTGCCAGCAGCTTAGCGCCGCTACGGTACCAAGAGACCCAGTACTTC,CASSLAPLRYQETQYF